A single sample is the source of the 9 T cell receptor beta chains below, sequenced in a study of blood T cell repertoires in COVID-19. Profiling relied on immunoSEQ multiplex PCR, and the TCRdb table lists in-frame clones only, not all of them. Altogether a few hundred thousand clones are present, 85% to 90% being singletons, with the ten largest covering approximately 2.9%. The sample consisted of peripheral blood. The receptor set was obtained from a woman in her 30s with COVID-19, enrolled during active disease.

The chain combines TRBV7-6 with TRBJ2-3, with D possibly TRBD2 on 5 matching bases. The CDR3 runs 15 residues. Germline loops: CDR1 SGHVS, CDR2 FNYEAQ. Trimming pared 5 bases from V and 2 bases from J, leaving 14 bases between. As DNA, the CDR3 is TGTGCCAGCAGCCCGAGGGCCGGAACCACAGATACGCAGTATTTT. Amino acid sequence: CASSPRAGTTDTQYF. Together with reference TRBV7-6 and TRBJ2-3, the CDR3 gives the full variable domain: GAGVSQSPRYKVTKRGQDVALRCDPISGHVSLYWYRQALGQGPEFLTYFNYEAQQDKSGLPNDRFSAERPEGSISTLTIQRTEQRDSAMYRCASSPRAGTTDTQYFGPGTRLTVL.

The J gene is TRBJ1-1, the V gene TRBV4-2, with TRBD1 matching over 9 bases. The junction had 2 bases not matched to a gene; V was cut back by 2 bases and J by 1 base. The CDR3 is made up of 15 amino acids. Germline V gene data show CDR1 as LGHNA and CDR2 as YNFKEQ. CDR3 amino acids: CASSQWGQGNTEAFF. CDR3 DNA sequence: TGTGCCAGCAGCCAATGGGGACAGGGGAACACTGAAGCTTTCTTT.

The CDR3 reads CASSLLAGVGEQYF. Here the CDR3 DNA reads TGTGCCAGCAGTTTACTGGCGGGAGTGGGCGAGCAGTACTTC. The chain joins TRBV27 to TRBJ2-7, with TRBD2 identical over 7 bases. The CDR3 consists of 14 residues. The junction had 7 bases not matched to a gene; V was cut back by 2 bases and J by 6 bases. The germline CDR1 and CDR2 sequences are MNHEY and SMNVEV (reference sequence).

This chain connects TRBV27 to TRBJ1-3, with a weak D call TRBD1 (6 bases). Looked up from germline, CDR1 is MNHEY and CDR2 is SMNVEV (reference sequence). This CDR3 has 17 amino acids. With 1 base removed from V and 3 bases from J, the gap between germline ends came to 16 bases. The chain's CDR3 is CASSLYGRQDGGNTIYF. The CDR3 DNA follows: TGTGCCAGCAGTTTATACGGTAGACAGGATGGTGGAAACACCATATATTTT.

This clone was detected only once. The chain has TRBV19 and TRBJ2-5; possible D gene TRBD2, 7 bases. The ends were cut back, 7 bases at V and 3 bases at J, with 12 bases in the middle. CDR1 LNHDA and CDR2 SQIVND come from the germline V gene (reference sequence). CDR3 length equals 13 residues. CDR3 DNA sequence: TGTGCCAGTAATGCGGGGGCTGAAGAGACCCAGTACTTC. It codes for CASNAGAEETQYF.

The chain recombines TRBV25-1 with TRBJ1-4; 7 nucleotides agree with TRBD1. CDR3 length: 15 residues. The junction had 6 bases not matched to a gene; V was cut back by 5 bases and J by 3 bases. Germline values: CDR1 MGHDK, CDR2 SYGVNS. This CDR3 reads CASSSTGVPNEKLFF. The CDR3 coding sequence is TGTGCCAGCAGTTCCACAGGGGTCCCTAATGAAAAACTGTTTTTT. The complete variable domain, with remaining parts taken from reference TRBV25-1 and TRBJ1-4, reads EADIYQTPRYLVIGTGKKITLECSQTMGHDKMYWYQQDPGMELHLIHYSYGVNSTEKGDLSSESTVSRIRTEHFPLTLESARPSHTSQYLCASSSTGVPNEKLFFGSGTQLSVL.

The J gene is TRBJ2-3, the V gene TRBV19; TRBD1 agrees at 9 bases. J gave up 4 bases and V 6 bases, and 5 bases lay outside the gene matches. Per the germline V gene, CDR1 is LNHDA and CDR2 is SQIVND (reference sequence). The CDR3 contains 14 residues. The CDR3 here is CASRQQGAADTQYF. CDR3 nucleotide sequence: TGTGCCAGTAGACAACAGGGGGCTGCAGATACGCAGTATTTT.

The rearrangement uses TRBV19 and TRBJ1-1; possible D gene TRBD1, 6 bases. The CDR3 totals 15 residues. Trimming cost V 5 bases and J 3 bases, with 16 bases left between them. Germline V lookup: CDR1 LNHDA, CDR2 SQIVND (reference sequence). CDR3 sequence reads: CASSAAGTTDTEAFF. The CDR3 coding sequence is TGTGCCAGTAGTGCCGCCGGGACAACAGACACTGAAGCTTTCTTT.

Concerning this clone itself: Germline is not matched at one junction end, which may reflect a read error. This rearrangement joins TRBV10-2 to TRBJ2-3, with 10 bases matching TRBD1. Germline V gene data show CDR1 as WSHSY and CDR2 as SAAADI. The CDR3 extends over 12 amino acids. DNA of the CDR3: TGCGCCAGCAGTCCTCCGGGACAGGGGAAAAATTTT. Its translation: CASSPPGQGKNF.